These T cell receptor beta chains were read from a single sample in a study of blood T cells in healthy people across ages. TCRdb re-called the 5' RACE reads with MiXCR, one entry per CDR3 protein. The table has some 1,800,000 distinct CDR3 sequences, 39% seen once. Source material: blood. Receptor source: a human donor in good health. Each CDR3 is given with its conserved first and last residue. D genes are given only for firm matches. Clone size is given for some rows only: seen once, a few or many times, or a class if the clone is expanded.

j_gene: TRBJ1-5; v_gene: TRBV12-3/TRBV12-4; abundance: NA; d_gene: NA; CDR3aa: CASSLNRPGGNQPQHF; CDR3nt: TGTGCCAGCAGTTTAAATCGCCCCGGAGGCAATCAGCCCCAGCATTTT
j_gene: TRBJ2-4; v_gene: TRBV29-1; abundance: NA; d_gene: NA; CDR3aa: CSSGYTLAKNIQYF; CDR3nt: TGCAGCTCCGGATATACACTAGCCAAAAACATTCAGTACTTC
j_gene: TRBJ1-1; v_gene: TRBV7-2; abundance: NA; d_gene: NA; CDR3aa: CAGSLGGGNTEAFF; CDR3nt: TGTGCCGGCAGCTTAGGAGGGGGGAACACTGAAGCTTTCTTT
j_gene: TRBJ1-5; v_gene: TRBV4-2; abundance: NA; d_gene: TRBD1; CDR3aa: CASRDQGARNQPQHF; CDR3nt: TGTGCCAGCAGAGACCAGGGGGCGAGGAATCAGCCCCAGCATTTT
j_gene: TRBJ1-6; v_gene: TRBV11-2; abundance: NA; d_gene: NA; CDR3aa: CASSLGHDSPLHF; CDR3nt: TGTGCCAGCAGCTTAGGGCATGATTCACCCCTCCACTTT
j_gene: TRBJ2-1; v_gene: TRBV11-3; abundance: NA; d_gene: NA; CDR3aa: CASSSHWGTGKSYEQFF; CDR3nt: TGTGCCAGCAGCTCACACTGGGGAACAGGGAAATCCTACGAGCAGTTCTTC
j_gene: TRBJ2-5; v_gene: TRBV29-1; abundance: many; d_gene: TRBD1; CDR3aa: CSLEGTGAQETQYF; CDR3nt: TGCAGCCTTGAGGGTACAGGGGCCCAAGAGACCCAGTACTTC
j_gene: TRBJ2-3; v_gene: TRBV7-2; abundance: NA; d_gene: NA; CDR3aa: CASSLAASTSQDTQYF; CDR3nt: TGTGCCAGCAGCTTAGCGGCTAGCACATCCCAAGATACGCAGTATTTT
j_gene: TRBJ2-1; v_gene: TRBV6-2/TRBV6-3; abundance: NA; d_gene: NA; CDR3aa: CATFGRDNYNEQFF; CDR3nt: TGTGCCACCTTCGGACGGGACAATTACAATGAGCAGTTCTTC
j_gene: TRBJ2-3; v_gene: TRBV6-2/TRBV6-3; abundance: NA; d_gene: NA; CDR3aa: CASSYGQRNTQYF; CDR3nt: TGTGCCAGCAGTTACGGCCAGCGTAATACGCAGTATTTT
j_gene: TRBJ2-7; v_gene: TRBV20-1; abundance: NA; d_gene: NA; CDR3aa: CSTGRGATYEQYF; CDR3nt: TGCAGCACCGGAAGAGGGGCTACCTACGAGCAGTACTTC
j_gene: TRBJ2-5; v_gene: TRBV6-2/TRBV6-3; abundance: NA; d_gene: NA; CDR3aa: CAGNEPTWETQYF; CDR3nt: TGTGCCGGCAACGAACCGACGTGGGAGACCCAGTACTTC
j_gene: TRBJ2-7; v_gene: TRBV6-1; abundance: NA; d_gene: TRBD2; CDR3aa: CASSASGVDYEQYF; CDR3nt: TGTGCCAGCAGCGCCAGCGGGGTCGACTACGAGCAGTACTTC
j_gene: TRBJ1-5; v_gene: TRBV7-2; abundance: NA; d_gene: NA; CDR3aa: CASSPLGIMSNQPQHF; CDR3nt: TGTGCCAGTAGCCCTCTGGGCATTATGAGCAATCAGCCCCAGCATTTT
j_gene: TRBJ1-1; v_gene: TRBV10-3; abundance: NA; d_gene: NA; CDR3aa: CAIRGNTEAFF; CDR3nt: TGTGCCATCAGGGGGAACACTGAAGCTTTCTTT
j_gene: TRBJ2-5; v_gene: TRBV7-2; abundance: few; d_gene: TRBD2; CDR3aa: CASSLSFFAGGYQETQYF; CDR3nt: TGTGCCAGCAGCTTAAGTTTTTTTGCGGGGGGTTACCAAGAGACCCAGTACTTC
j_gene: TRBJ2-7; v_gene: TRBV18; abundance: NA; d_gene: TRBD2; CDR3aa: CASSPGTSGAGYEQYF; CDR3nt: TGTGCCAGCTCACCCGGGACTAGCGGGGCAGGCTACGAGCAGTACTTC
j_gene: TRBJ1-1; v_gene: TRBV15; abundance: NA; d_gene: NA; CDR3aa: CATSRDPRATEAFF; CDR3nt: TGTGCCACCAGCAGAGACCCCAGGGCAACTGAAGCTTTCTTT
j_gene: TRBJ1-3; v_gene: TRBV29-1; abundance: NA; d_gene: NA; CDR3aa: CSVEEFSGNTIYF; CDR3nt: TGCAGCGTTGAAGAATTCTCTGGAAACACCATATATTTT
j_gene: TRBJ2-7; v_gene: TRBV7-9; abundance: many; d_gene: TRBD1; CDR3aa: CASSSGQVSYEQYF; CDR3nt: TGTGCCAGCAGCTCTGGACAGGTCTCCTACGAGCAGTACTTC
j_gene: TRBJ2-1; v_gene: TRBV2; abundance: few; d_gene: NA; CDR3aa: CASSEVGPERQFF; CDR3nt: TGTGCCAGCAGTGAAGTAGGGCCCGAGAGGCAGTTCTTC
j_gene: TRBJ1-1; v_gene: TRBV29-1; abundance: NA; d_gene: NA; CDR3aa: CSAQGSGTEAFF; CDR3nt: TGCAGCGCCCAGGGGTCGGGGACTGAAGCTTTCTTT
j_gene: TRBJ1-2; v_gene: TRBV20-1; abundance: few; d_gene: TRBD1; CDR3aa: CSARVSGTGNLGGYTF; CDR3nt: TGCAGTGCTAGAGTATCTGGGACAGGGAATCTCGGTGGCTACACCTTC
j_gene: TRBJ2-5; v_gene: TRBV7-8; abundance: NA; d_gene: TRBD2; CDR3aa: CASSLGIAGGGETQYF; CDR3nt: TGTGCCAGCAGCTTAGGGATAGCGGGGGGAGGCGAGACCCAGTACTTC
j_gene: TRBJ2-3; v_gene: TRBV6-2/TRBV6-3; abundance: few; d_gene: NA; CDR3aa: CASSYVSTADTQYF; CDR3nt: TGTGCCAGCAGTTACGTGTCCACAGCTGATACGCAGTATTTT
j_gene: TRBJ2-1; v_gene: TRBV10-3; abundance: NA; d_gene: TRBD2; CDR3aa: CAITPREGDLNDEQFF; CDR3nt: TGTGCCATCACCCCAAGGGAGGGTGACCTTAACGATGAGCAGTTCTTC
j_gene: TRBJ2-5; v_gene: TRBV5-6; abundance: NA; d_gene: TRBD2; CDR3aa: CASSSFLAGGRETQYF; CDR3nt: TGTGCCAGCAGCTCCTTCCTAGCGGGGGGTCGAGAGACCCAGTACTTC
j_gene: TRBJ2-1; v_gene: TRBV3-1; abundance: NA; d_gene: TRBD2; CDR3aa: CASSYTGLAGGHEQFF; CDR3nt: TGTGCCAGCAGCTATACGGGACTAGCGGGGGGTCATGAGCAGTTCTTC
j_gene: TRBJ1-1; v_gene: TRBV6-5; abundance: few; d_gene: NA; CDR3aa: CASNRDTLYTEAFF; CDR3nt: TGTGCCAGCAATAGGGATACCCTCTACACTGAAGCTTTCTTT
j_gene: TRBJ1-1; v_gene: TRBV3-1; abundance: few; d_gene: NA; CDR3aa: CASSLQPGVAEAFF; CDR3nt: TGTGCCAGCAGCCTACAACCAGGGGTGGCTGAAGCTTTCTTT
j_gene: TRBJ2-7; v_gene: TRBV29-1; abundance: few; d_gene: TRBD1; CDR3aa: CSVGPRQGLYEQYF; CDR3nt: TGCAGCGTTGGCCCAAGACAGGGTCTCTACGAGCAGTACTTC
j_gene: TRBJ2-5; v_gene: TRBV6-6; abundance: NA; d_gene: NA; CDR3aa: CASSYSGFGQYF; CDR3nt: TGTGCCAGCAGTTACTCAGGTTTCGGGCAGTACTTC
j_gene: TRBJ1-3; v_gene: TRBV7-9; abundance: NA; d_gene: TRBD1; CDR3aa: CASSLEDMDRWPGNTIYF; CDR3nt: TGTGCCAGCAGCTTAGAGGATATGGACAGGTGGCCTGGAAACACCATATATTTT
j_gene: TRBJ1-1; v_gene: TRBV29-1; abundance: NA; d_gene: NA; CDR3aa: CSVGTLEAFF; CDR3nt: TGCAGCGTTGGGACACTTGAAGCTTTCTTT
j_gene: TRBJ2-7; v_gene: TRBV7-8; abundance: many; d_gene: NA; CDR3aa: CASSSLGQTYEQYF; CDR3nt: TGTGCCAGCAGCTCTCTGGGACAAACCTACGAGCAGTACTTC
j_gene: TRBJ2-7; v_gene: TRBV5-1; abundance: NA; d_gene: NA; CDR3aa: CASSPRAGEDEQYF; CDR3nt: TGCGCCAGCAGCCCCCGGGCAGGGGAGGACGAGCAGTACTTC
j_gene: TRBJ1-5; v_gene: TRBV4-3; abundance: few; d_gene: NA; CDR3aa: CASSQEWGSRQPQHF; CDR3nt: TGCGCCAGCAGCCAAGAATGGGGGAGTCGCCAGCCCCAGCATTTT
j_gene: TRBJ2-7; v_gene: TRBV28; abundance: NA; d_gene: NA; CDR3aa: CASSPDSGSYAQYF; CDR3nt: TGTGCCAGCAGTCCCGACAGTGGGTCCTACGCGCAGTACTTC
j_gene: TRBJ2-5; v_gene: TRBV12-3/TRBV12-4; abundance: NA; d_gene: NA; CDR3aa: CASPRAGIHQETQYF; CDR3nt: TGTGCCAGCCCTCGGGCGGGGATACACCAAGAGACCCAGTACTTC
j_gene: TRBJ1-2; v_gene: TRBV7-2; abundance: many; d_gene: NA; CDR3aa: CASSLGGSSYGYTF; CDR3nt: TGTGCCAGCAGCTTAGGTGGCAGTTCCTATGGCTACACCTTC
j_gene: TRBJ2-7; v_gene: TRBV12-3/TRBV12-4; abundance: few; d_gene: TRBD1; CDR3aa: CASTQGVTYEQYF; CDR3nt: TGTGCCAGCACCCAGGGGGTGACTTACGAGCAGTACTTC
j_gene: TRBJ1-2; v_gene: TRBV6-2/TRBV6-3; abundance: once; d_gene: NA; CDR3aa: CASSYSGGDNYGYTF; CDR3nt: TGTGCCAGCAGTTACTCCGGTGGGGATAACTATGGCTACACCTTC
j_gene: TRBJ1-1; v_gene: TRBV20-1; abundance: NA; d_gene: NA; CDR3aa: CSAAGVTDTEAFF; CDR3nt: TGTAGTGCCGCCGGTGTAACGGACACTGAAGCTTTCTTT